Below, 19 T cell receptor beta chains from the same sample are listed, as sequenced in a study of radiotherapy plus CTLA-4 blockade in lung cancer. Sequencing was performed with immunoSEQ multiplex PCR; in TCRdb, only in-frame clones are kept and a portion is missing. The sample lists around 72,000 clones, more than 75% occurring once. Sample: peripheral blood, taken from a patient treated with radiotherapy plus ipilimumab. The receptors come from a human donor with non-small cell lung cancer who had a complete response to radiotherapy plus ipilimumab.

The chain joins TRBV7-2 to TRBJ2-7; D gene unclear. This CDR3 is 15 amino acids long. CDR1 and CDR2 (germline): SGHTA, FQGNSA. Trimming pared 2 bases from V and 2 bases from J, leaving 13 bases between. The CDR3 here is CASSLRAVVPYEQYV. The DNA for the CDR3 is TGTGCCAGCAGCTTAAGGGCCGTGGTTCCCTACGAGCAGTACGTC.

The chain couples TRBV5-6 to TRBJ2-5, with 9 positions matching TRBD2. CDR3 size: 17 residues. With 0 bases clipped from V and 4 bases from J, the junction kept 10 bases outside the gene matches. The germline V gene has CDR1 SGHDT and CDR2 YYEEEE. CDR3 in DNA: TGTGCCAGCAGCTTGGCGCTTAGCGGGGGACTAGGAGAGACCCAGTACTTC. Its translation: CASSLALSGGLGETQYF.

The CDR3 nucleotides are TGCAGCGTTGAAGATGGGACTTTGAACACTGAAGCTTTCTTT. It encodes CSVEDGTLNTEAFF. V usage is TRBV29-1 and J usage is TRBJ1-1, with a weak D call TRBD1 (5 bases). The V and J ends lost 0 bases and 0 bases respectively, with 8 bases between them. The germline V gene encodes CDR1 SQVTM and CDR2 ANQGSEA. The length of the CDR3 is 14 residues.

The chain's CDR3 is CASSSGGDGWGSSYNEQFF. DNA of the CDR3: TGTGCCAGCAGTTCAGGGGGCGACGGGTGGGGTAGCTCCTACAATGAGCAGTTCTTC. The genes are TRBV28 and TRBJ2-1; 8 bases align to TRBD1. V was clipped by 4 bases and J by 0 bases; unmatched bases: 14. This CDR3 region has 19 residues. Germline CDR1 MDHEN, CDR2 SYDVKM.

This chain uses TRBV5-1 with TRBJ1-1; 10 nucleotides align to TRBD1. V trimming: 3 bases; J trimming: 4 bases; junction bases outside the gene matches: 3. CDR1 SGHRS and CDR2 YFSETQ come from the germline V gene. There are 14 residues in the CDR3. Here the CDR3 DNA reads TGCGCCAGCAGCTATGGGGACAGGGGCACTGAAGCTTTCTTT. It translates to CASSYGDRGTEAFF.

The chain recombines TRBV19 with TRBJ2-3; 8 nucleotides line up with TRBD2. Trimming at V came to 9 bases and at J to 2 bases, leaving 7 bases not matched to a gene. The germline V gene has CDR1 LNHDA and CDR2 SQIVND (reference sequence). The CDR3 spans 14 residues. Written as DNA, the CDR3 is TGTGCCAGCCATACTAGCGGCACCACAGATACGCAGTATTTT. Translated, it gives CASHTSGTTDTQYF. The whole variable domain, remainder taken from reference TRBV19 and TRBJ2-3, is DGGITQSPKYLFRKEGQNVTLSCEQNLNHDAMYWYRQDPGQGLRLIYYSQIVNDFQKGDIAEGYSVSREKKESFPLTVTSAQKNPTAFYLCASHTSGTTDTQYFGPGTRLTVL.

CDR3 nucleotides: TGTGCCAGCAGCGGAGCCCTGGGGCGGGAGGGCCAAGCCTACAATGAGCAGTTCTTC. Translation gives CASSGALGREGQAYNEQFF. The chain is built from TRBV9 and TRBJ2-1; the match to TRBD2 covers 9 bases. V dropped 3 bases and J dropped 2; count of bases not matched to a gene: 15. This CDR3 is 19 amino acids long. CDR1 is SGDLS, CDR2 YYNGEE, per germline.

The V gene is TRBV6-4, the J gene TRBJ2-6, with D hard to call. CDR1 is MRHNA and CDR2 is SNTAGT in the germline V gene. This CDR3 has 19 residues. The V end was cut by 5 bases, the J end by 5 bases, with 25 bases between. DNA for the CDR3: TGTGCCAGCAGTCAGCGAGGCTCAACACGACAAAGTCGGGCCAACGTCCTGACTTTC. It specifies CASSQRGSTRQSRANVLTF.

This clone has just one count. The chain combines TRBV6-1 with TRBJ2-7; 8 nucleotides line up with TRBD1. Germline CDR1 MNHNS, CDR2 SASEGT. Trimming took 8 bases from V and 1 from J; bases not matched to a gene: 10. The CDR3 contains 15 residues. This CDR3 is CASSPTGTGSYEQYF. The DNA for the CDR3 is TGTGCCAGCTCACCCACCGGGACAGGATCCTACGAGCAGTACTTC.

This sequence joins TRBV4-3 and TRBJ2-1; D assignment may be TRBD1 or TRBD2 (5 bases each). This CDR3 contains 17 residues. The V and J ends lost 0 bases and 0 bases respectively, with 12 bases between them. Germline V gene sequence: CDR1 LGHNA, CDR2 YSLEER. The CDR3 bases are TGCGCCAGCAGCCAAGATCTGTGGGGGAACTCCTACAATGAGCAGTTCTTC. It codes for CASSQDLWGNSYNEQFF.

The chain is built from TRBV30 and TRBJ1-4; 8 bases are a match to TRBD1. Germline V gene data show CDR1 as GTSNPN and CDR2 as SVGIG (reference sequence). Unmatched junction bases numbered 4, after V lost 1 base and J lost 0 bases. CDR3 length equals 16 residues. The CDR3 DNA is TGTGCCTGGAGTGGGACAGGGCCAGCAACTAATGAAAAACTGTTTTTT. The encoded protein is CAWSGTGPATNEKLFF.

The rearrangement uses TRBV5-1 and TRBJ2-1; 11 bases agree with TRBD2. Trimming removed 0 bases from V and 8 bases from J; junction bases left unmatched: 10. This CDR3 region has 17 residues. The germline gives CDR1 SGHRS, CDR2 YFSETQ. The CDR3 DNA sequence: TGCGCCAGCAGCTTGGGGCTAACTAGCGGGAGTATAGATGAGCAGTTCTTC. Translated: CASSLGLTSGSIDEQFF.

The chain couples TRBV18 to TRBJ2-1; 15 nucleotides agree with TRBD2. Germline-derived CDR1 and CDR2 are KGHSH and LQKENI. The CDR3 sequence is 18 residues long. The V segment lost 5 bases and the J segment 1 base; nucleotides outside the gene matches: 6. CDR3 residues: CASSTTGLAGGSYNEQFF. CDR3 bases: TGTGCCAGCTCAACTACGGGACTAGCGGGGGGTTCCTACAATGAGCAGTTCTTC.

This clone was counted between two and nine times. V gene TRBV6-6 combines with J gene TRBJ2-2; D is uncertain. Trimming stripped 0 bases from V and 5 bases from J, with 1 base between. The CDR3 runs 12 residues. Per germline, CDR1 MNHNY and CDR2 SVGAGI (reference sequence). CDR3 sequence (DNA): TGTGCCAGCAGTTACTCGACCGGGGAGCTGTTTTTT. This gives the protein CASSYSTGELFF.

The CDR3 bases are TGCGCCAGCCTGGATGTAAGTACCTACGAGCAGTACTTC. Protein product: CASLDVSTYEQYF. The V call is TRBV10-2, the J call TRBJ2-7; no definite D call. The germline gives CDR1 WSHSY, CDR2 SAAADI. V was pared by 8 bases and J by 2 bases, with 13 bases between. The CDR3 has 13 residues.

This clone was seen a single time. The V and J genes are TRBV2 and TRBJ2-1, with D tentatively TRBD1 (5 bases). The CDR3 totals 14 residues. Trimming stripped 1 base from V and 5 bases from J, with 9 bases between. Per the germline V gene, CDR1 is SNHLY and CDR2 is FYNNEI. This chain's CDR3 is CASSEGQLDNEQFF. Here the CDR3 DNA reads TGTGCCAGCAGTGAAGGACAGCTTGACAATGAGCAGTTCTTC.

In DNA form, the CDR3 reads TGTGCCAGCAGCTTAGCATGGGGGGAGCAATCCGGGGAGCTGTTTTTT. Encoded protein: CASSLAWGEQSGELFF. The gene calls are TRBV7-2 and TRBJ2-2, with D possibly matching TRBD2 (6 bases). Trimming took off 0 bases at V and 6 bases at J, with 14 bases between the two ends. Per the germline V gene, CDR1 is SGHTA and CDR2 is FQGNSA. This CDR3 has 16 residues.

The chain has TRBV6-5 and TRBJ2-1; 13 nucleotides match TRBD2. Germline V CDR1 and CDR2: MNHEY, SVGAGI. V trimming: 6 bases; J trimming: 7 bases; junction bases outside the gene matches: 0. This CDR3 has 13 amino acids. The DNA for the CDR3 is TGTGCCAGCAGGACTAGCGGGAGGAATGAGCAGTTCTTC. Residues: CASRTSGRNEQFF.

CDR3 sequence reads: CASSPGGNSPLHF. The DNA for the CDR3 is TGCGCCAGCAGCCCCGGCGGTAATTCACCCCTCCACTTT. The chain uses TRBV4-1 and TRBJ1-6; D gene uncertain. Trimming took off 4 bases at V and 6 bases at J, with 7 bases between the two ends. In germline, CDR1 is MGHRA, CDR2 YSYEKL. The CDR3 is 13 amino acids.